The T cell receptor (beta chain) described here comes from a study of sequential checkpoint blockade in melanoma. Across the study: After nivolumab or ipilimumab alone, around 24 patients had week-13 rebiopsies. Points from the study as a whole: Tumor T-cell fraction and clonality correlated with PD-L1 and CD8+ counts.

Treatment described: randomized to nivolumab then ipilimumab (arm A) or the reverse (arm B). This clone was counted once. Its target is not known. CDR1 LNHDA and CDR2 SQIVND come from the germline V gene (reference sequence). This CDR3 is built from 17 residues. V lost 3 bases, J lost 4 bases, and 21 bases lay in between. The assay was immunoSEQ multiplex PCR, and TCRdb's table has in-frame clones only and misses some. Here the sample spans a few thousand clones, approximately 20% being singletons. The sample in question was tumor tissue (inferred from file names), obtained from a patient given nivolumab and ipilimumab in sequence. This TCR was sampled from a human donor with melanoma. V is TRBV19 and J is TRBJ2-5; tentatively, D is TRBD1 or TRBD2 (5 bases each). The DNA for the CDR3 is TGTGCCAGTAGTATGTACCTCCGCGCGGGTGGGGGAGAGACCCAGTACTTC. It codes for CASSMYLRAGGGETQYF.